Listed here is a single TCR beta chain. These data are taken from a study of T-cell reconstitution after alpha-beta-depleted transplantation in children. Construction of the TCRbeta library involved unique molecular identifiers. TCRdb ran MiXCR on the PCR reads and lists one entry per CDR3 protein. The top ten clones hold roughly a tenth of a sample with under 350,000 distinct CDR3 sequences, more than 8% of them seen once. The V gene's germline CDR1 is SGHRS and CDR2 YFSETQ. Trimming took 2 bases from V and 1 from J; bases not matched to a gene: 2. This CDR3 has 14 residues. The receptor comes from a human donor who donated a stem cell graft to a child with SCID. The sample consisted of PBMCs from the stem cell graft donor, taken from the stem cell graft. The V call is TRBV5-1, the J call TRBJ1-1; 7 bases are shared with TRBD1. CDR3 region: CASSFGDRNTEAFF. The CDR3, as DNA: TGCGCCAGCAGCTTTGGGGACAGGAACACTGAAGCTTTCTTT.